The 8 T cell receptor beta chains in this list originate from one sample, sequenced in a study of blood T cell repertoires in COVID-19. Some clones are missing from TCRdb's copy, which holds only in-frame ones; the method was immunoSEQ multiplex PCR. The sample has a few hundred thousand clones; over 75% are singletons. What was sequenced was peripheral blood. Receptors were obtained from a man aged 25-45 years who had recovered from COVID-19.

The genes are TRBV5-1 and TRBJ2-3; 8 bases agree with TRBD2. J gave up 6 bases and V 4 bases, and 13 bases lay outside the gene matches. The CDR3 spans 16 residues. Germline loops: CDR1 SGHRS, CDR2 YFSETQ. CDR3 protein: CASSTGGRGVLDTQYF. The CDR3 DNA reads as TGCGCCAGCAGCACCGGTGGGCGGGGGGTTCTGGATACGCAGTATTTT.

The genes are TRBV7-8 and TRBJ1-5; D is undetermined. Germline V lookup: CDR1 SGHVS, CDR2 FQNEAQ. The germline V and J ends were trimmed by 4 bases and 3 bases, with 10 bases remaining between them. This CDR3 is built from 14 residues. The CDR3 coding sequence is TGTGCCAGCAGCTCTCGACAACTCAATCAGCCCCAGCATTTT. It is translated as CASSSRQLNQPQHF. Full variable domain (remainder filled in from reference TRBV7-8 and TRBJ1-5): GAGVSQSPRYKVAKRGQDVALRCDPISGHVSLFWYQQALGQGPEFLTYFQNEAQLDKSGLPSDRFFAERPEGSVSTLKIQRTQQEDSAVYLCASSSRQLNQPQHFGDGTRLSIL.

The table lists this clone with a few counts. This chain joins TRBV20-1 and TRBJ2-5; tentative D call: TRBD2 (6 bases). The germline V gene has CDR1 DFQATT and CDR2 SNEGSKA (reference sequence). V shed 7 bases and J shed 14 bases, with 20 bases lying between them. The CDR3 extends over 11 amino acids. The CDR3: CSGQEGLRSYF. The CDR3, as DNA: TGCAGTGGTCAGGAGGGGCTCCGATCTTACTTC.

J is TRBJ1-1 and V is TRBV5-4, with D maybe TRBD1 (6 bases). Looked up from germline, CDR1 is SGHNT and CDR2 is YYREEE (reference sequence). V was clipped by 2 bases and J by 4 bases, with 6 bases between them. The CDR3 sequence is 12 residues long. The DNA for the CDR3 is TGTGCCAGCAGCTTCAGGGGCACTGAAGCTTTCTTT. Encoded protein: CASSFRGTEAFF.

The chain is built from TRBV19 and TRBJ2-3; TRBD1 agrees at 9 bases. Per the germline V gene, CDR1 is LNHDA and CDR2 is SQIVND (reference sequence). CDR3 length equals 14 residues. The J segment lost 3 bases and the V segment lost 3 bases, leaving 1 base of the junction unmatched. CDR3 in DNA: TGTGCCAGTAGTATGGACAGGGGAACAGATACGCAGTATTTT. This translates into CASSMDRGTDTQYF.

The chain joins TRBV9 to TRBJ2-7; perhaps TRBD1 as D (7 bases). V lost 0 bases to trimming and J lost 5 bases, with 12 bases between them. CDR1 is SGDLS and CDR2 is YYNGEE in the germline V gene. The CDR3 has 14 residues. The CDR3 DNA reads as TGTGCCAGCAGCGTAGGCGGGACAGCTAACGAGCAGTACTTC. Translation: CASSVGGTANEQYF.

V is TRBV7-2 and J is TRBJ2-3; D may be TRBD2 (6 bases). The CDR3 covers 17 residues. V shed 1 base and J shed 4 bases, with 18 bases lying between them. Germline V gives CDR1 SGHTA, CDR2 FQGNSA. CDR3 protein: CASSLGRLPPGADTQYF. CDR3 DNA sequence: TGTGCCAGCAGCTTAGGGCGGCTACCTCCGGGGGCAGATACGCAGTATTTT.

The chain recombines TRBV28 with TRBJ2-5; no clear D gene. This CDR3 is 10 amino acids long. Germline CDR1 is MDHEN and CDR2 is SYDVKM. CDR3 DNA: TGTGTATCCGGTAGAGAGACCCAGTACTTC. This encodes CVSGRETQYF.